What follows are 10 T cell receptor beta chains derived from one specimen sequenced in a study of prognosis after radiotherapy for stage I lung cancer. Genomic DNA was the source, and TCR beta CDR3 was amplified from it by two-round multiplex PCR. During first-round PCR, primers specific to each TRBV and TRBJ gene were used. TCRdb independently ran MiXCR on the multiplex PCR reads; one entry per CDR3 protein. The sample carries some 10,000 distinct CDR3 sequences, just over 35% recorded once. Sample: PBMCs, taken before or after stereotactic body radiation therapy (not recorded which). The receptors here all came from a donor at least 50 years old with non-small cell lung cancer.

The chain is built from TRBV14 and TRBJ2-3; D not certain. With 2 bases removed from V and 2 bases from J, the gap between germline ends came to 11 bases. The CDR3 sequence is 15 residues long. CDR1 and CDR2 (germline): SGHDN, FVKESK. This CDR3 reads CASSQRTGSTDTQYF. The CDR3, as DNA: TGTGCCAGCAGCCAACGCACTGGATCCACAGATACGCAGTATTTT.

The gene calls are TRBV27 and TRBJ2-1; D not resolved. V shed 6 bases and J shed 4 bases, with 13 bases lying between them. The CDR3 is 14 amino acids. Per germline, CDR1 MNHEY and CDR2 SMNVEV (reference sequence). The CDR3 protein is CASSTHARYNEQFF. The DNA of the CDR3 is TGTGCCAGCAGCACACACGCGAGGTACAATGAGCAGTTCTTC.

This clonotype has a single count. The chain is built from TRBV7-9 and TRBJ2-7; TRBD2 matches 9 bases. V was clipped by 7 bases and J by 5 bases; unmatched bases: 9. The CDR3 runs to 14 residues. Germline-derived CDR1 and CDR2 are SEHNR and FQNEAQ (reference sequence). In nucleotides, the CDR3 is TGTGCCAGCAATGTAGCGGGAGTGTCAAACGAGCAGTACTTC. It yields the protein CASNVAGVSNEQYF.

This clonotype was detected many times. The V and J genes are TRBV6-2 or TRBV6-3 and TRBJ2-4; D gene ambiguous. V was shortened by 7 bases and J by 5 bases, with 15 bases between the two germline ends. Germline CDR1 reads MNHEY; CDR2 reads SVGEGT. CDR3 length: 14 amino acids. The CDR3 is CASKSVGGENIQYF. The CDR3 bases are TGTGCCAGCAAGTCTGTGGGTGGGGAAAACATTCAGTACTTC.

This clonotype came up many times. A much bigger clone sits one base away, suggesting this may be a read error. The V call is TRBV6-1, the J call TRBJ2-5, with 7 bases matching TRBD1. The CDR3 covers 13 residues. Per the germline V gene, CDR1 is MNHNS and CDR2 is SASEGT. CDR3 region: CASRDRTVETQHF. In DNA, the CDR3 is TGTGCCAGCAGGGACAGGACAGTAGAGACCCAGCACTTC.

This clonotype was recorded many times. The chain uses TRBV6-5 and TRBJ2-7, with 11 bases aligning to TRBD1. This CDR3 is 16 amino acids long. After removal of 0 bases from V and 3 bases from J, the junction contained 4 bases not matched to a gene. The V gene's germline CDR1 is MNHEY and CDR2 SVGAGI. The CDR3 here is CASSYSSGTGGYEQYF. The CDR3 DNA sequence: TGTGCCAGCAGTTACTCTAGTGGGACAGGGGGCTACGAGCAGTACTTC.

For this clonotype: Only one base separates this from a far larger clonotype, so it likely reflects a read error. The CDR3 loop is CASSAHLGLGKEQFF. The CDR3 region has the DNA TGTGCCAGCAGTGCACATTTAGGCCTTGGCAAAGAGCAGTTCTTC. The V call is TRBV2, the J call TRBJ2-5; D gene ambiguous. The DNA end lines up better with TRBJ2-1; the J call may be wrong. Germline loops: CDR1 SNHLY, CDR2 FYNNEI. The CDR3 is 15 amino acids.

In its sample, this clonotype was seen many times. The rearrangement joins TRBV6-2 or TRBV6-3 to TRBJ1-5; no firm D call. The CDR3 covers 15 residues. V dropped 5 bases and J dropped 4 bases, with 15 bases sitting between them. From germline, CDR1 is MNHEY and CDR2 SVGEGT. The CDR3 coding sequence is TGTGCCAGCAGTGTATCCCACGGATCAAATCAGCCCCAGCATTTT. Protein sequence: CASSVSHGSNQPQHF.

As regards this clonotype: One end of the junction does not line up with germline, which may come from a read error. The V gene is TRBV24-1, the J gene TRBJ2-3, with D unresolved. The CDR3 contains 14 residues. CDR1 is KGHDR, CDR2 SFDVKD, per germline. The DNA for the CDR3 is TGTGCCACGAGTGAGCTAGAGGGCACAGATACGCAGTATTTT. Amino acids: CATSELEGTDTQYF.

As for this clonotype: A read error is possible here, since a much larger clone lies one base away. This chain joins TRBV6-5 and TRBJ2-7; weak D call: TRBD2 (5 bases). This CDR3 spans 13 amino acids. Trimming shortened V by 4 bases and J by 4 bases, and 11 bases separated the two germline ends. Looked up from germline, CDR1 is MNHEY and CDR2 is SVGAGI. The CDR3 loop is CASSCSGSYEQYV. CDR3 bases: TGTGCCAGCAGTTGCTCGGGATCATACGAGCAGTACGTC.